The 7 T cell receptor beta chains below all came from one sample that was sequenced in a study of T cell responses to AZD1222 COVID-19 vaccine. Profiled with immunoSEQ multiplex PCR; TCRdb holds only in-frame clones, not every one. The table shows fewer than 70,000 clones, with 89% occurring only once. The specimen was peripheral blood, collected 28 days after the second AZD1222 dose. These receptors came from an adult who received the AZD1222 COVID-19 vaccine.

CDR3 coding DNA: TGTGCCAGTAGTATCCAAGCGAGCTCCTACAATGAGCAGTTCTTC. Residues: CASSIQASSYNEQFF. J is TRBJ2-1 and V is TRBV19; D is undetermined. CDR1 and CDR2 from the germline V gene are LNHDA and SQIVND (reference sequence). This CDR3 comprises 15 residues. The ends were cut back, 3 bases at V and 0 bases at J, with 9 bases in the middle. The full variable domain, rest sourced from reference TRBV19 and TRBJ2-1, is DGGITQSPKYLFRKEGQNVTLSCEQNLNHDAMYWYRQDPGQGLRLIYYSQIVNDFQKGDIAEGYSVSREKKESFPLTVTSAQKNPTAFYLCASSIQASSYNEQFFGPGTRLTVL.

CDR3 residues: CASTETGEKYGYTF. Written as DNA, the CDR3 is TGTGCCAGCACCGAAACAGGGGAAAAGTATGGCTACACCTTC. The chain combines TRBV11-2 with TRBJ1-2; 7 nucleotides line up with TRBD1. Unmatched junction bases numbered 10, after V lost 7 bases and J lost 5 bases. The CDR3 loop spans 14 amino acids. Germline-derived CDR1 and CDR2 are SGHAT and FQNNGV.

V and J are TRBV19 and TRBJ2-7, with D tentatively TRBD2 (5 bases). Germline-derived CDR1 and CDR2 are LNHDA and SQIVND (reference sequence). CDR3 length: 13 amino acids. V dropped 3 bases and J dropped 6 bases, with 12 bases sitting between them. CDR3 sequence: CASSIGLQGEQYF. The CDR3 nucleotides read TGTGCCAGTAGTATTGGACTGCAAGGCGAGCAGTACTTC.

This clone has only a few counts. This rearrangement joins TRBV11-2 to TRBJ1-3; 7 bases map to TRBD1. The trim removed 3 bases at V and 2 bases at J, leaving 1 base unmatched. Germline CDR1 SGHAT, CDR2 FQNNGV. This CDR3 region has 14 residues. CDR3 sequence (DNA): TGTGCCAGCAGCTTCGACAGGGCTGGAAACACCATATATTTT. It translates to CASSFDRAGNTIYF. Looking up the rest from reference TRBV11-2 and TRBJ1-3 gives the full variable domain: EAGVAQSPRYKIIEKRQSVAFWCNPISGHATLYWYQQILGQGPKLLIQFQNNGVVDDSQLPKDRFSAERLKGVDSTLKIQPAKLEDSAVYLCASSFDRAGNTIYFGEGSWLTVV.

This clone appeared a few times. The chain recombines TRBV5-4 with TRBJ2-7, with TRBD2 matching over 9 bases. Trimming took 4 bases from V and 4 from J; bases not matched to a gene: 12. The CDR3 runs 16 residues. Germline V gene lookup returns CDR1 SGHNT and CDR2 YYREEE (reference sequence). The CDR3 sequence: CASSEGLAGVGYEQYF. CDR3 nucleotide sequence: TGTGCCAGCAGCGAAGGGTTAGCGGGAGTTGGGTACGAGCAGTACTTC.

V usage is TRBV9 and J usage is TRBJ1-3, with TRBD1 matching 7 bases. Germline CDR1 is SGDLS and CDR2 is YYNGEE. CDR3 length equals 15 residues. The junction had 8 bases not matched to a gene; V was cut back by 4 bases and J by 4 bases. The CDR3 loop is CASSPSTGAGNTIYF. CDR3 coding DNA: TGTGCCAGCAGCCCCTCCACAGGGGCCGGAAACACCATATATTTT.

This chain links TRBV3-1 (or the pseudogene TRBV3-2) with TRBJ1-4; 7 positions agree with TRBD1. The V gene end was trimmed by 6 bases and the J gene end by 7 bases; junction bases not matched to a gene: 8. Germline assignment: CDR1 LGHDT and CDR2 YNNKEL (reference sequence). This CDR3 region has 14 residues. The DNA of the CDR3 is TGTGCCAGCAGTCCCAGGGGGTCTGTTGAAAAACTGTTTTTT. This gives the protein CASSPRGSVEKLFF.